This is a list of T cell receptor beta chains from one sample in a study of chemoradiotherapy in HPV16-positive cancers. Assay: immunoSEQ multiplex PCR; the TCRdb copy retains only in-frame clones and omits some. The repertoire consists of 7,300 or so clones, with 70% to 85% occurring once and the leading ten covering under 3%. The sequenced sample was blood, obtained from a patient who underwent chemoradiotherapy. These receptors were taken from a human donor with HPV-associated anogenital cancer. The conserved cysteine and the conserved F or W are not part of the CDR3 here. Fields, in order: CDR3 protein, V gene, J gene.

cdr3_aa: ASSSGWGTDTQY
v_call: TRBV5-1
j_call: TRBJ2-3

cdr3_aa: ASSTGTRGNQPQH
v_call: TRBV6-5
j_call: TRBJ1-5

cdr3_aa: ASTRGELF
v_call: TRBV6-5
j_call: TRBJ2-2

cdr3_aa: ASSLIGTRSNYGYT
v_call: TRBV27
j_call: TRBJ1-2

cdr3_aa: ASSRDGGYTFSGANVLT
v_call: TRBV28
j_call: TRBJ2-6

cdr3_aa: ATGDTGGKLF
v_call: TRBV15
j_call: TRBJ1-4

cdr3_aa: ASSERDGVREKLF
v_call: TRBV2
j_call: TRBJ1-4

cdr3_aa: ASSEQENQPQH
v_call: TRBV6-4
j_call: TRBJ1-5

cdr3_aa: ASSAGRGNTIY
v_call: TRBV6-1
j_call: TRBJ1-3

cdr3_aa: ASSGEQGKNNSPLH
v_call: TRBV2
j_call: TRBJ1-6

cdr3_aa: ASSLETPEWAAEAF
v_call: TRBV13
j_call: TRBJ1-1

cdr3_aa: ASSQVPPALRGGPGEKLF
v_call: TRBV14
j_call: TRBJ1-4

cdr3_aa: AISGEGEGEQY
v_call: TRBV10-3
j_call: TRBJ2-7

cdr3_aa: ASSGEGTRNTIY
v_call: TRBV7-9
j_call: TRBJ1-3

cdr3_aa: ASSSSIGNTIY
v_call: TRBV7-3
j_call: TRBJ1-3

cdr3_aa: ASSQDGDSFNYGYT
v_call: TRBV4-3
j_call: TRBJ1-2

cdr3_aa: ASSEGVASSGNTIY
v_call: TRBV9
j_call: TRBJ1-3

cdr3_aa: ATAASNTGELF
v_call: TRBV19
j_call: TRBJ2-2

cdr3_aa: ASSLVGESSYEQY
v_call: TRBV11-2
j_call: TRBJ2-7

cdr3_aa: ASSQDLQAGTEAF
v_call: TRBV4-3
j_call: TRBJ1-1

cdr3_aa: ASSLSGTSGDTGELF
v_call: TRBV11-2
j_call: TRBJ2-2

cdr3_aa: ASSPPANTDTQY
v_call: TRBV18
j_call: TRBJ2-3

cdr3_aa: ASSIRVARANQPQH
v_call: TRBV19
j_call: TRBJ1-5

cdr3_aa: ASRHSTVFYGYT
v_call: TRBV6-5
j_call: TRBJ1-2

cdr3_aa: ASSQDWGHSGGELF
v_call: TRBV4-2
j_call: TRBJ2-2